The rows below give T cell receptor beta chains drawn from one sample of a study of cytomegalovirus exposure and HLA in healthy donors. Libraries were prepared by immunoSEQ multiplex PCR; TCRdb keeps only in-frame clonotypes and omits some of them. The sample lists 100,000 or so clones, 76% seen once, with roughly 8% in the top ten. Sequencing used PBMCs. The receptors were gathered from a man aged 35-49 years in good health and CMV-seropositive. Each CDR3 is given with its conserved first and last residue. Each record gives: CDR3 length, clone size, J gene, D gene, V gene, CDR3 DNA, CDR3 protein. The D gene is left open where the match is weak. Part of the rows lack a size; the others show once, few, many or a class for expanded clones.

cdr3_length: 14; clone_size: .; j_call: TRBJ2-7; d_call: .; v_call: TRBV11-2; cdr3_nt: TGTGCCAGCAGCTCCGGGTTCGGGGCCTACGAGCAGTACTTC; cdr3_aa: CASSSGFGAYEQYF
cdr3_length: 15; clone_size: .; j_call: TRBJ1-2; d_call: TRBD1; v_call: TRBV5-4; cdr3_nt: TGTGCCAGCAGCGCGGCCGGGACAGCAAACTATGGCTACACCTTC; cdr3_aa: CASSAAGTANYGYTF
cdr3_length: 17; clone_size: .; j_call: TRBJ2-2; d_call: .; v_call: TRBV18; cdr3_nt: TGTGCCAGCTCACCCATCACCAGCATCCAGCGAACCGGGGAGCTGTTTTTT; cdr3_aa: CASSPITSIQRTGELFF
cdr3_length: 14; clone_size: once; j_call: TRBJ2-2; d_call: .; v_call: TRBV11-2; cdr3_nt: TGTGCCAGCAGTTCTGGGACAACCACCGGGGAGCTGTTTTTT; cdr3_aa: CASSSGTTTGELFF
cdr3_length: 15; clone_size: few; j_call: TRBJ2-7; d_call: TRBD2; v_call: TRBV7-2; cdr3_nt: TGTGCCAGCAGCCTTGGGACTAGCGGGAGTTCGGAGCAGTACTTC; cdr3_aa: CASSLGTSGSSEQYF
cdr3_length: 11; clone_size: .; j_call: TRBJ2-7; d_call: .; v_call: TRBV7-8; cdr3_nt: TGTGCCAGCAGCCAAACACAGGAGCAGTACTTC; cdr3_aa: CASSQTQEQYF
cdr3_length: 15; clone_size: few; j_call: TRBJ2-7; d_call: TRBD1; v_call: TRBV28; cdr3_nt: TGTGCCAGCAGTATCGGACAGGGGGGGTCCTACGAGCAGTACTTC; cdr3_aa: CASSIGQGGSYEQYF
cdr3_length: 15; clone_size: once; j_call: TRBJ2-1; d_call: .; v_call: TRBV4-2; cdr3_nt: TGTGCCAGCAGCCCTCTTGCGGGGGCCAACAATGAGCAGTTCTTC; cdr3_aa: CASSPLAGANNEQFF
cdr3_length: 15; clone_size: .; j_call: TRBJ2-7; d_call: TRBD2; v_call: TRBV28; cdr3_nt: TGTGCCAGCAGCTCCCGAGGGGAGGGGCGGGACGAGCAGTACTTC; cdr3_aa: CASSSRGEGRDEQYF
cdr3_length: 14; clone_size: .; j_call: TRBJ2-7; d_call: .; v_call: TRBV5-8; cdr3_nt: TGTGCCAGCAGCCTTGGACTGCCCCAAGGAGAGCAGTACTTC; cdr3_aa: CASSLGLPQGEQYF
cdr3_length: 13; clone_size: .; j_call: TRBJ2-7; d_call: .; v_call: TRBV30; cdr3_nt: TGTGCCTGGAGTGTGTCACAATTCTACGAGCAGTACTTC; cdr3_aa: CAWSVSQFYEQYF
cdr3_length: 14; clone_size: .; j_call: TRBJ1-5; d_call: .; v_call: TRBV6-1; cdr3_nt: TGTGCCAGCGCTGTACAGGGCTCATTATTTCCCCAGCATTTT; cdr3_aa: CASAVQGSLFPQHF
cdr3_length: 15; clone_size: once; j_call: TRBJ2-7; d_call: .; v_call: TRBV4-2; cdr3_nt: TGTGCCAGCAGCCAAGGGGACAAGGGGGAATACGAGCAGTACTTC; cdr3_aa: CASSQGDKGEYEQYF
cdr3_length: 11; clone_size: once; j_call: TRBJ1-1; d_call: .; v_call: TRBV19; cdr3_nt: TGTGCCAGTAGTATGGAGGCACGGGCTTTCTTT; cdr3_aa: CASSMEARAFF
cdr3_length: 14; clone_size: .; j_call: TRBJ2-5; d_call: .; v_call: TRBV19; cdr3_nt: TGTGCCAGTACCCCCCCGGGGTACCAAGAGACCCAGTACTTC; cdr3_aa: CASTPPGYQETQYF
cdr3_length: 17; clone_size: .; j_call: TRBJ2-3; d_call: TRBD2; v_call: TRBV4-2; cdr3_nt: TGTGCCAGCAGCCAACGGACTAGCGGGGGTTCCACAGATACGCAGTATTTT; cdr3_aa: CASSQRTSGGSTDTQYF
cdr3_length: 15; clone_size: few; j_call: TRBJ1-5; d_call: .; v_call: TRBV6-6; cdr3_nt: TGTGCCAGCAGTTCCAGGGGTGAGGGCAATCAGCCCCAGCATTTT; cdr3_aa: CASSSRGEGNQPQHF
cdr3_length: 14; clone_size: .; j_call: TRBJ2-5; d_call: .; v_call: TRBV2; cdr3_nt: TGTGCCAGCAGAGAAGGATGGGCCCAAGAGACCCAGTACTTC; cdr3_aa: CASREGWAQETQYF
cdr3_length: 15; clone_size: .; j_call: TRBJ2-7; d_call: TRBD2; v_call: TRBV6-1; cdr3_nt: TGTGCCAGCAGTGCCCGACTAGCGGAGACCTACGAGCAGTACTTC; cdr3_aa: CASSARLAETYEQYF
cdr3_length: 14; clone_size: .; j_call: TRBJ2-2; d_call: .; v_call: TRBV27; cdr3_nt: TGTGCCAGCACCTTTAGGGGGAACACCGGGGAGCTGTTTTTT; cdr3_aa: CASTFRGNTGELFF
cdr3_length: 19; clone_size: .; j_call: TRBJ2-3; d_call: TRBD2; v_call: TRBV15; cdr3_nt: TGTGCCACCAGCAGAGATATTAGACTAGCGGGGGGGCAGGAAGATACGCAGTATTTT; cdr3_aa: CATSRDIRLAGGQEDTQYF
cdr3_length: 16; clone_size: few; j_call: TRBJ2-3; d_call: TRBD1; v_call: TRBV4-3; cdr3_nt: TGCGCCAGCAGCGAAGTCGACAGGGGGCCAACAGATACGCAGTATTTT; cdr3_aa: CASSEVDRGPTDTQYF
cdr3_length: 17; clone_size: .; j_call: TRBJ2-7; d_call: TRBD1; v_call: TRBV4-3; cdr3_nt: TGCGCCAGCAGCCCAATGTATTCGGGACAGGGGTCCTACGAGCAGTACTTC; cdr3_aa: CASSPMYSGQGSYEQYF
cdr3_length: 13; clone_size: .; j_call: TRBJ1-4; d_call: .; v_call: TRBV30; cdr3_nt: TGTGCCTGGAGTCAGGGGACTAATGAAAAACTGTTTTTT; cdr3_aa: CAWSQGTNEKLFF
cdr3_length: 15; clone_size: .; j_call: TRBJ2-6; d_call: .; v_call: TRBV19; cdr3_nt: TGTGCCAGTAGTAGCGACTATGGAGGGGCCAACGGCCTGACTTTC; cdr3_aa: CASSSDYGGANGLTF
cdr3_length: 15; clone_size: once; j_call: TRBJ2-6; d_call: TRBD2; v_call: TRBV6-1; cdr3_nt: TGTGCCAGCAGTGAGGGGGGGGATGGGGCCAACGGCCTGACTTTC; cdr3_aa: CASSEGGDGANGLTF
cdr3_length: 16; clone_size: .; j_call: TRBJ2-3; d_call: TRBD2; v_call: TRBV5-6; cdr3_nt: TGTGCCAGCAGCTTGGGCCCTAGCGGGACGCGAGCTACGCAGTATTTT; cdr3_aa: CASSLGPSGTRATQYF
cdr3_length: 12; clone_size: .; j_call: TRBJ2-7; d_call: .; v_call: TRBV25-1; cdr3_nt: TGTGCCAGCAGTTCAGGGGTCTACGAGCAGTACTTC; cdr3_aa: CASSSGVYEQYF